This note documents a single T cell receptor beta chain sequence. Its antigen is undetermined. Germline-derived CDR1 and CDR2 are SNHLY and FYNNEI. The ends were cut back, 5 bases at V and 7 bases at J, with 15 bases in the middle. The CDR3 has 13 amino acids. Sequencing targeted expressed TCRB transcripts, as all isolated RNA had been reverse transcribed. Read counts averaged roughly 3.7 million for samples of naive, central memory and regulatory T cells. TCRdb keeps only in-frame clones here, not all; method: immunoSEQ multiplex PCR. Of about 60,000 clones listed, approximately 59% are singletons. This sample stems from a study of beta chain features in type 1 diabetes. Study conclusions and caveats: Relative to healthy donors, patients appeared to have naive, central memory and Treg TCRB repertoires that were more similar.

The sequenced sample consisted of Tregs from blood. This sequence originates from a woman aged 18-29 years in good health. The J gene is TRBJ2-7, the V gene TRBV2, with D maybe TRBD2 (5 bases). The CDR3 loop is CASSQTTSDEQYF. The DNA for the CDR3 is TGTGCCAGCAGTCAGACTACCTCCGATGAGCAGTACTTC.